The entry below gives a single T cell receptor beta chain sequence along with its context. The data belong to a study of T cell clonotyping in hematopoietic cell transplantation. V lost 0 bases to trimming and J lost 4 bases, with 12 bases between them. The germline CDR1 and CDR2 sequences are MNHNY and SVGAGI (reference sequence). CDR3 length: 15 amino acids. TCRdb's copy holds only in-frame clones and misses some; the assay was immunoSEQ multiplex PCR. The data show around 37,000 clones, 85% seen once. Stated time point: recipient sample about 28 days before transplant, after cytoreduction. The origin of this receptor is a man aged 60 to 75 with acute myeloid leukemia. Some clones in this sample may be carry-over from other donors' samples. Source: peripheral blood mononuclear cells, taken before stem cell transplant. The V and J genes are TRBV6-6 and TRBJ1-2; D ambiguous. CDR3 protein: CASSYSAGLGYGYTF. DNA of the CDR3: TGTGCCAGCAGTTACTCGGCAGGTCTGGGCTATGGCTACACCTTC.